What follows are 18 T cell receptor beta chains derived from one specimen sequenced in a study of T cell clonality in common variable immunodeficiency. Sequencing used immunoSEQ multiplex PCR; TCRdb keeps in-frame clones, though not all of them. In total the sample includes about 29,000 clones, none of them seen once. The sequenced material came from peripheral blood mononuclear cells. The receptors were gathered from a person aged 18 to 70 in good health.

This clone was seen only a few times. The sequenced fragment ends 3 residues before the CDR3 boundary, so the rest is inferred from the germline J gene. The V call is TRBV7-3, the J call TRBJ2-2, with 10 bases matching TRBD2. CDR3 length: 15 amino acids. Germline loops: CDR1 SGHTA, CDR2 FQGTGA. The CDR3 spells CASSPAAGGANVLFF. Incomplete CDR3 DNA: TGTGCCAGCAGCCCCGCAGCGGGAGGGGCCAACGTG.

In its sample, this clone was seen many times. The observed sequence ends 3 residues before the CDR3 terminus, with the missing tail filled in from the germline J gene. The V gene is TRBV2, the J gene TRBJ2-7; perhaps TRBD1 as D (5 bases). This CDR3 contains 13 residues. Trimming removed 3 bases from V and 6 bases from J, with 12 bases in between. Germline lookup yields CDR1 SNHLY and CDR2 FYNNEI. Partial CDR3 DNA: TGTGCCAGCAGTGATAGGGGTCTAAGCGAG. Translation: CASSDRGLSE. The whole CDR3 is CASSDRGLSEQYF.

This clone has ten or more counts. The read terminates 3 residues before the CDR3 end, so the remaining end is supplied by the germline J gene. The chain has TRBV30 and TRBJ1-1; D is ambiguous. This CDR3 has 13 residues. Looked up from germline, CDR1 is GTSNPN and CDR2 is SVGIG (reference sequence). With 5 bases removed from V and 2 bases from J, the gap between germline ends came to 12 bases. The CDR3 bases that were read are TGTGCCTGGGGGCACGCCTTAAACACTGAA. Its protein product is CAWGHALNTE. The entire CDR3 protein reads CAWGHALNTEAFF.

In its sample, this clone was seen many times. The sequence runs out 3 residues before the end of the CDR3; the remainder is reconstructed from the germline J gene. The same CDR3 also results from other DNA sequences found in this sample. The rearrangement joins TRBV19 to TRBJ1-3, with a possible D match to TRBD1 (6 bases). The CDR3 has 13 amino acids. Germline lookup yields CDR1 LNHDA and CDR2 SQIVND (reference sequence). V was clipped by 4 bases and J by 5 bases, with 9 bases between them. The CDR3 loop reads CASSTQGRNTIYF. CDR3 bases read: TGTGCCAGTAGTACCCAGGGGAGAAACACC.

This clone was seen repeatedly, ten times or more. The read gets to within 3 residues of the CDR3 end, and the germline J gene fills in the rest. The chain recombines TRBV7-8 with TRBJ2-1, with D possibly matching TRBD2 (5 bases). The length of the CDR3 is 15 residues. The V gene lost 6 bases and the J gene lost 0 bases, with 12 bases spanning the gap. Germline lookup yields CDR1 SGHVS and CDR2 FQNEAQ. The CDR3 sequence is CASRGGLSSYNEQFF. The sequenced CDR3 bases are TGTGCCAGCAGGGGCGGGCTGAGCTCCTACAATGAG.

This clone was observed many times. The read comes to an end 3 residues before the CDR3 does, leaving the germline J gene to fill in the end. V and J are TRBV19 and TRBJ1-1, with D possibly matching TRBD1 (6 bases). Germline CDR1 and CDR2: LNHDA and SQIVND (reference sequence). The CDR3 length is 11 residues. Trimming removed 7 bases from V and 6 bases from J, with 9 bases in between. This chain's CDR3 is CASTRTAEAFF. CDR3 DNA (partial): TGTGCCAGTACCCGGACAGCTGAA.

On this clone: The read ends 3 residues shy of where the CDR3 ends; the end is completed using the germline J gene. The chain uses TRBV7-6 and TRBJ1-1; D possibly corresponds to TRBD1 (6 bases). The CDR3 length is 13 residues. Trimming stripped 1 base from V and 4 bases from J, with 7 bases between. Germline V gene lookup returns CDR1 SGHVS and CDR2 FNYEAQ. The CDR3 sequence is CASSLGQATEAFF. CDR3 DNA, as far as it was read: TGTGCCAGCAGCTTAGGACAGGCCACTGAA.

This clone occurred many times. The sequence runs out 3 residues before the end of the CDR3; the remainder is reconstructed from the germline J gene. The chain couples TRBV19 to TRBJ1-1, with D uncertain. CDR3 length: 13 amino acids. The V and J ends lost 3 bases and 4 bases respectively, with 9 bases between them. Germline assignment: CDR1 LNHDA and CDR2 SQIVND (reference sequence). The chain's CDR3 is CASSIGPGTEAFF. CDR3 DNA, as far as it was read: TGTGCCAGTAGTATCGGTCCGGGCACTGAA. Based on the CDR3 plus reference TRBV19 and TRBJ1-1, the full variable domain is DGGITQSPKYLFRKEGQNVTLSCEQNLNHDAMYWYRQDPGQGLRLIYYSQIVNDFQKGDIAEGYSVSREKKESFPLTVTSAQKNPTAFYLCASSIGPGTEAFFGQGTRLTVV.

As concerns this clone: The CDR3 end is not reached by the read, which stops 3 residues before it; the germline J gene fills it in. The chain combines TRBV20-1 with TRBJ2-1, with D unresolved. Trimming shortened V by 6 bases and J by 7 bases, and 16 bases separated the two germline ends. The CDR3 consists of 13 residues. Looked up from germline, CDR1 is DFQATT and CDR2 is SNEGSKA (reference sequence). CDR3 region: CSARGPPRNEQFF. CDR3 bases read: TGCAGTGCCCGCGGCCCCCCCCGGAATGAG.

In its sample, this clone was seen a few times. Sequence at one end of the junction differs from germline and may be a read error. The read terminates 3 residues ahead of where the CDR3 ends, so the germline J gene completes it. V is TRBV5-1 and J is TRBJ2-6, with a tentative D call TRBD1 (5 bases). In germline, CDR1 is SGHRS, CDR2 YFSETQ. This CDR3 comprises 18 residues. The CDR3 DNA, read in part, is TGCGCCAGCAGCGATTCGGGCCGGTCGGTCTCTGGGGCCGACGTC. It translates to CASSDSGRSVSGADV. In full, the CDR3 is CASSDSGRSVSGADVLTF.

This clone was counted at least ten times. From the germline J gene comes the end of the CDR3, since the read stops 3 residues before it. J is TRBJ2-7 and V is TRBV7-2, with D tentatively TRBD2 (6 bases). From germline, CDR1 is SGHTA and CDR2 FQGNSA. V lost 6 bases and J lost 4, with 16 bases in between. This CDR3 comprises 14 residues. CDR3 sequence: CASSGSRDDYEQYF. Incomplete CDR3 DNA: TGTGCCAGCAGTGGGTCGCGGGATGATTACGAG.

There are many counts of this clone. Sequencing ends 3 residues short of the CDR3 end; the germline J gene provides the rest. The chain employs TRBV5-1 and TRBJ2-4, with 13 nucleotides matching TRBD2. Trimming removed 4 bases from V and 0 bases from J; junction bases left unmatched: 10. From germline, CDR1 is SGHRS and CDR2 YFSETQ. CDR3 size: 19 residues. The CDR3 sequence: CASSLGTSGTDGAKNIQYF. The DNA read from the CDR3 is TGCGCCAGCAGCCTCGGGACTAGCGGGACCGACGGAGCCAAAAACATT.

The table lists this clone with a few counts. The CDR3 end falls 3 residues outside the read, so it is completed with the germline J gene. The chain recombines TRBV5-1 with TRBJ2-1; 9 nucleotides line up with TRBD1. Germline-derived CDR1 and CDR2 are SGHRS and YFSETQ. This CDR3 spans 16 amino acids. V shed 6 bases, J shed 3 bases, and the junction held 10 bases outside the gene matches. Incomplete CDR3 DNA: TGCGCCAGCATCTACCAGCCGGGACAGGGCTACAATGAG. This sequence encodes CASIYQPGQGYNE. The complete CDR3 sequence is CASIYQPGQGYNEQFF.

This clone is medium-sized (0.01 to 0.1%). With the read ending 3 residues before the CDR3 end, the germline J gene is used to fill in that end. This chain joins TRBV20-1 and TRBJ2-7, with 7 bases identical to TRBD2. CDR3 length equals 12 residues. J gave up 4 bases and V 0 bases, and 0 bases lay outside the gene matches. Germline CDR1 reads DFQATT; CDR2 reads SNEGSKA (reference sequence). The CDR3 loop is CSAREREYEQYF. The sequenced part of the CDR3 DNA is TGCAGTGCTAGAGAGCGGGAGTACGAG.

This clone came up many times. The read ends 3 residues before the CDR3 terminus; that terminus is restored from the germline J gene. The chain couples TRBV6-4 to TRBJ2-3, with unresolved D. Germline V lookup: CDR1 MRHNA, CDR2 SNTAGT. The CDR3 extends over 14 amino acids. Trimming stripped 3 bases from V and 1 base from J, with 8 bases between. CDR3 loop: CASSDSPGTDTQYF. Partial CDR3 DNA: TGTGCCAGCAGTGATTCCCCGGGCACAGATACG.

This clone was counted ten times or more. The part of the CDR3 DNA that was read is TGCAGCGTTGGCCAGGGGGGAGACGAG. Its protein is CSVGQGGDE. The complete CDR3 reads CSVGQGGDEQYF. The chain combines TRBV29-1 with TRBJ2-7, with D tentatively TRBD1 (7 bases). The CDR3 end lies 3 residues beyond the end of the read and is filled in from the germline J gene. Trimming took off 4 bases at V and 5 bases at J, with 12 bases between the two ends. CDR1 is SQVTM, CDR2 ANQGSEA, per germline. The CDR3 has 12 amino acids.

In the case of this clone: The read finishes 3 residues shy of the CDR3 end, and the germline J gene is used to complete it. The chain employs TRBV7-9 and TRBJ2-5; TRBD1 might be the D (5 bases). Trimming removed 1 base at V and 2 bases at J, with 8 bases between. The germline V gene has CDR1 SEHNR and CDR2 FQNEAQ (reference sequence). This CDR3 is 14 amino acids long. The CDR3 DNA, read in part, is TGTGCCAGCAGCTTAGAAAGGGGACAAGAGACC. It codes for CASSLERGQET. The CDR3 reads in full as CASSLERGQETQYF.

This clone was counted at least ten times. Read data end 3 residues before the CDR3 end; the end is taken from the germline J gene. Additional DNA sequences in this sample encode the identical CDR3. The V call is TRBV5-1, the J call TRBJ1-2; TRBD1 matches 8 bases. Germline values: CDR1 SGHRS, CDR2 YFSETQ. This CDR3 spans 14 amino acids. Unmatched junction bases numbered 3, after V lost 3 bases and J lost 2 bases. The CDR3 protein is CASSWTGMNYGYTF. CDR3 bases read: TGCGCCAGCAGCTGGACAGGGATGAACTATGGC.